This T cell receptor (beta chain) is drawn from a study of blood T cells in healthy people across ages. CDR1 is MNHEY and CDR2 is SMNVEV in the germline V gene (reference sequence). Between the trimmed V and J ends, which lost 9 bases and 8 bases, there was a span of 29 bases. The CDR3 consists of 17 residues. Each sample provided at least 6 micrograms of extracted total RNA. On this clonotype: Its antigen is unknown.

Study results and limitations: The study found more naive CD4+ cells and higher diversity in long-lived than aged donors.

Next came a second PCR, run for about 6 to 12 cycles, which used a sample-barcoded 5' primer along with a J-beta primer mix. Carrying 12 random nucleotides, a template-switch adaptor labeled each individual cDNA molecule. TCRdb analysed the 5' RACE reads with MiXCR anew, one entry per CDR3 protein. The profile covers a few hundred thousand distinct CDR3 sequences, with around 27% appearing a single time and approximately 28% taken by the ten largest. The clonotype comes from a woman aged 70 to 79 in good health. Sequencing was performed on blood. This rearrangement joins TRBV27 to TRBJ2-1, with D possibly called TRBD1 or TRBD2 (6 bases each). CDR3 sequence reads: CASRGLFNREMRDEQFF. The CDR3 DNA sequence: TGTGCCAGTCGGGGGCTTTTTAACAGGGAAATGAGGGATGAGCAGTTCTTC.